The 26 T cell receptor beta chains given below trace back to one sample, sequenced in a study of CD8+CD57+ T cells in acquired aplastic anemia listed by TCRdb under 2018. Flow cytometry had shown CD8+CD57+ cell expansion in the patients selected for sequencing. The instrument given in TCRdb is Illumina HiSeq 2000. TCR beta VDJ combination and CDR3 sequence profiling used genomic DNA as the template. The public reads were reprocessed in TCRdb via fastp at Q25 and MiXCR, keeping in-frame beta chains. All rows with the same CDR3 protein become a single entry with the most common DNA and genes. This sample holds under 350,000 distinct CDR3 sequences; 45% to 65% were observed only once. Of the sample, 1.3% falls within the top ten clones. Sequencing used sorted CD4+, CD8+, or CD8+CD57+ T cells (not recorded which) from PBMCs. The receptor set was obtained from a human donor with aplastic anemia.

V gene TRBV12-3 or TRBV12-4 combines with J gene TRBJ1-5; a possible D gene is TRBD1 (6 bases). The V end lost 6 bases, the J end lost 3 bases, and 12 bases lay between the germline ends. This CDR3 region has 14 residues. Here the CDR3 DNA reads TGTGCCAGCAGGGCCACAGGGAACAATCAGCCCCAGCATTTT. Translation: CASRATGNNQPQHF.

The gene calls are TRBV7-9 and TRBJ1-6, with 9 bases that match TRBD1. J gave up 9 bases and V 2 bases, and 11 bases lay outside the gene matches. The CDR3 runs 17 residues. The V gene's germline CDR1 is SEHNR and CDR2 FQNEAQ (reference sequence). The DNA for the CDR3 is TGTGCCAGCAGCTTAACCAACAGGGGGCGGGTTAGTTCACCCCTCCACTTT. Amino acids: CASSLTNRGRVSSPLHF.

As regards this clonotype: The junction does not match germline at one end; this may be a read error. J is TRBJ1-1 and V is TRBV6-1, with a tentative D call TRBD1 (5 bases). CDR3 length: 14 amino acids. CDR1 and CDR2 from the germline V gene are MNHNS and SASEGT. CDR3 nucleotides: TGTGCCAGCGGAGTATTCCAGGGTTACACTGAAGCTTTGTTT. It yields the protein CASGVFQGYTEALF.

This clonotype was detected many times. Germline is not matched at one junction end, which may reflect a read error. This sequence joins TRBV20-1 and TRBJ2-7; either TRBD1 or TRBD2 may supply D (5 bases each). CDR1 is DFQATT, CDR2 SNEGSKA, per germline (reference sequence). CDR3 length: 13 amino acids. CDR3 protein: CSAREFPGPQQIF. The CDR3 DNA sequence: TGCAGTGCTAGAGAATTCCCGGGACCGCAACAAATCTTC.

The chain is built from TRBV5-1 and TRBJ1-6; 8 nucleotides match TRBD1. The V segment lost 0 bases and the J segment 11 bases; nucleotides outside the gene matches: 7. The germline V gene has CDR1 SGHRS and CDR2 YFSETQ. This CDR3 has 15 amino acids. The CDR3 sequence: CASSLAGQGMAPLHF. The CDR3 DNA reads TGCGCCAGCAGCTTGGCAGGACAGGGTATGGCACCCCTCCACTTT.

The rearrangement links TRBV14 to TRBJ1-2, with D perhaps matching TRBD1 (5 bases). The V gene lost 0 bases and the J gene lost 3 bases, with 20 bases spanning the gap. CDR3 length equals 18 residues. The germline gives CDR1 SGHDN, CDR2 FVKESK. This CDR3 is CASSQDYGADGGYYGYTF. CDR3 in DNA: TGTGCCAGCAGCCAAGATTATGGGGCGGACGGGGGGTACTATGGCTACACCTTC.

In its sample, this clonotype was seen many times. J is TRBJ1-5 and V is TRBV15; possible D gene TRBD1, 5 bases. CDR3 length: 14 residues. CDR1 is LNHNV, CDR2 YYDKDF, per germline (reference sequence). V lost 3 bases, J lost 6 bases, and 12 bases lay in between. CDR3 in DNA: TGTGCCACCAGCAGTGGACACCCTCCTCAGCCCCAGCATTTT. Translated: CATSSGHPPQPQHF.

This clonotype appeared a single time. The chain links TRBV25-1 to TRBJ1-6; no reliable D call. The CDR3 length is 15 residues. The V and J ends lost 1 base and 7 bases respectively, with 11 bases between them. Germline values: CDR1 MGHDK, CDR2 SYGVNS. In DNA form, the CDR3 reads TGTGCCAGCAGTGAATCGGGAGGCCAGAATTCACCCCTCCACTTT. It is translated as CASSESGGQNSPLHF.

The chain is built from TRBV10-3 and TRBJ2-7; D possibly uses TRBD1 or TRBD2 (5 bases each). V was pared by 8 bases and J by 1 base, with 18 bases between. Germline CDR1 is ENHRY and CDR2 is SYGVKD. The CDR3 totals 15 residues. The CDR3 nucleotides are TGTGCCATCGGCTTACCTCCGGGGCAGTCCTACGAGCAGTACTTC. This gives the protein CAIGLPPGQSYEQYF.

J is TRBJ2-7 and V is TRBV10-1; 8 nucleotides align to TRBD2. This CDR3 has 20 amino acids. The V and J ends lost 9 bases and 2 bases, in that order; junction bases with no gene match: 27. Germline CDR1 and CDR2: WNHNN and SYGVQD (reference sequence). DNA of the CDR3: TGCGCCAGTTCTCCCGTACTCGGACCAGCGGGAGAGAAAAAGGCCTACGAGCAGTACTTC. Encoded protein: CASSPVLGPAGEKKAYEQYF.

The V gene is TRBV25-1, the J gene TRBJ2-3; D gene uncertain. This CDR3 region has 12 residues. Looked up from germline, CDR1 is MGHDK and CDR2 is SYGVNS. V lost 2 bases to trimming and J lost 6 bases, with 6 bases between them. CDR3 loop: CASSEPSDTQYF. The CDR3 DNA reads TGTGCCAGCAGTGAACCGTCCGATACGCAGTATTTT.

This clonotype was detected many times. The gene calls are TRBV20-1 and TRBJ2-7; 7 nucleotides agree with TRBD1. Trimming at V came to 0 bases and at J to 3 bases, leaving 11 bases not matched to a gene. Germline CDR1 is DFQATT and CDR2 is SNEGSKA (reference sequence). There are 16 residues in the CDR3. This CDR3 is CSARDPGGAKLYEQYF. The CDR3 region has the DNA TGCAGTGCTAGAGATCCAGGGGGAGCCAAGCTCTACGAGCAGTACTTC.

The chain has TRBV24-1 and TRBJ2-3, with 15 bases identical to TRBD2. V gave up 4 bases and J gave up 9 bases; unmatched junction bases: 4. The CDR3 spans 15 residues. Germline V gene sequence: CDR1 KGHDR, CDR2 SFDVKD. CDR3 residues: CATSEGLAGGGTQYF. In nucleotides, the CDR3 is TGTGCCACCAGTGAGGGACTAGCGGGAGGAGGCACGCAGTATTTT.

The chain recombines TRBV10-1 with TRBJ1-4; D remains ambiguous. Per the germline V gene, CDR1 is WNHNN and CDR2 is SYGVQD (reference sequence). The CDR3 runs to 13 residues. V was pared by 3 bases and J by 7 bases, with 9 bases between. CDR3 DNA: TGCGCCAGCAGTGATGGATCTTCTGAAAAACTGTTTTTT. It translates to CASSDGSSEKLFF.

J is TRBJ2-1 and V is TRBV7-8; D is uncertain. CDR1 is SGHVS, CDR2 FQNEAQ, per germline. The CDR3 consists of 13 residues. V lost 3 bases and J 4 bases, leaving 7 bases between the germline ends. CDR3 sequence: CASSLRIYNEQFF. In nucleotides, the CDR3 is TGTGCCAGCAGCTTGAGGATTTACAATGAGCAGTTCTTC.

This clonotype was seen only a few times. The CDR3 is CSVFPTSGVTDTQYF. The CDR3 DNA reads TGCAGCGTTTTTCCGACTAGCGGGGTCACAGATACGCAGTATTTT. V and J are TRBV29-1 and TRBJ2-3, with TRBD2 matching 11 bases. J gave up 2 bases and V 5 bases, and 6 bases lay outside the gene matches. The length of the CDR3 is 15 residues. Germline CDR1 SQVTM, CDR2 ANQGSEA.

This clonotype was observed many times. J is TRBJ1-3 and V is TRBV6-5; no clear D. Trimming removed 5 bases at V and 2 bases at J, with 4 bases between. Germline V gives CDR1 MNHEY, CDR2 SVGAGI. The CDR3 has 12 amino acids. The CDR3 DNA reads TGTGCCAGCAGTCCGACTGGAAACACCATATATTTT. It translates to CASSPTGNTIYF.

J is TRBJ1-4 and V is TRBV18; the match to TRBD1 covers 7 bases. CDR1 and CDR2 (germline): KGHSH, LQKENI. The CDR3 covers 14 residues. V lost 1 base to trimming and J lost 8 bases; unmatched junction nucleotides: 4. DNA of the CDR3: TGTGCCAGCTCACCACGAACAGGGGAAGAAAAACTGTTTTTT. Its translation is CASSPRTGEEKLFF.

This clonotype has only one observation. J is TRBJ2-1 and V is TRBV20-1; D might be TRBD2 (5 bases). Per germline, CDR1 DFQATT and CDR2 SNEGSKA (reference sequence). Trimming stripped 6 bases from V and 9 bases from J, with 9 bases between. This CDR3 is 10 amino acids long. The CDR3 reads CSATSTEQFF. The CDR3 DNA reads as TGCAGTGCCACTAGTACTGAGCAGTTCTTC.

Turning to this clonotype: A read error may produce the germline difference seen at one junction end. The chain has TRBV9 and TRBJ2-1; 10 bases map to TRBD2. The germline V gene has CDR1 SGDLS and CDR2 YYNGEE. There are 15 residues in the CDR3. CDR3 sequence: CASSVTSGNYDERFF. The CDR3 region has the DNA TGTGCCAGCAGCGTAACTAGCGGGAACTACGATGAGCGGTTCTTC.

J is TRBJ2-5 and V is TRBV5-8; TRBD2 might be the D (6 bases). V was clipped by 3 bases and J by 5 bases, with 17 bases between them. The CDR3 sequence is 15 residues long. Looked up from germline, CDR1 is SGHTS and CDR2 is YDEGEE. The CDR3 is CASSWGTPGPETQYF. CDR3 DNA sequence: TGTGCCAGCAGCTGGGGGACTCCCGGACCGGAGACCCAGTACTTC.

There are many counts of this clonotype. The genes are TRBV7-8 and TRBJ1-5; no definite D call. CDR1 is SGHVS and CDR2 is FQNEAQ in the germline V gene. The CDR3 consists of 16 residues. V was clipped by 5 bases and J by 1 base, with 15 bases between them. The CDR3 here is CASSPLSGISNQPQHF. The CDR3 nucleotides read TGTGCCAGCAGCCCCCTTTCCGGGATCAGCAATCAGCCCCAGCATTTT.

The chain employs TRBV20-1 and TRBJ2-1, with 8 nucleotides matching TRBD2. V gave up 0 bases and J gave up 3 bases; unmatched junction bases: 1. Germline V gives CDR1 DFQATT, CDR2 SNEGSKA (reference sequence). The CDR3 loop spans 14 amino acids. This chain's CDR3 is CSAREGLDYNEQFF. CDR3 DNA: TGCAGTGCTAGAGAGGGACTAGACTACAATGAGCAGTTCTTC.

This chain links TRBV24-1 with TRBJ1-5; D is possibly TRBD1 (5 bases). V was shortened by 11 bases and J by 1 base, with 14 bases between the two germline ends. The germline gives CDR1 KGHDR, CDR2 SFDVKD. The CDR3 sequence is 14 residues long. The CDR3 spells CAIGGDGSNQPQHF. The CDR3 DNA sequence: TGTGCCATCGGGGGGGATGGAAGCAATCAGCCCCAGCATTTT.

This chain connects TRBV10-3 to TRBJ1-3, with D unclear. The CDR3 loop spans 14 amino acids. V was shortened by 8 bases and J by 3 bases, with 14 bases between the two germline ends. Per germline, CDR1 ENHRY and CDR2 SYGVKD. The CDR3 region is CAIGREEDGNTIYF. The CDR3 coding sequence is TGTGCCATCGGGAGGGAGGAAGATGGAAACACCATATATTTT.

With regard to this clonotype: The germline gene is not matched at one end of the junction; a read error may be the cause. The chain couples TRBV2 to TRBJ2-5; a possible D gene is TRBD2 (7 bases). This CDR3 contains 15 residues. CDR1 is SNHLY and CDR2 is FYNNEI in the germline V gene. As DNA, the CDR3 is TGTGCCATCAGTGAAGGGGGACTATACCAAGAGACCCAGTACTTC. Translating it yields CAISEGGLYQETQYF.